The rows below give T cell receptor beta chains drawn from one sample of a study of T cells after posttransplantation cyclophosphamide. Using immunoSEQ multiplex PCR, the repertoire was profiled, and TCRdb retains in-frame clones only, with some absent. Among thousands of clones listed, 82% were seen once. Sequencing used PBMCs, obtained after an allogeneic stem cell transplant with a calcineurin inhibitor and methotrexate. These receptors came from a male patient aged 40-50 years who received an allogeneic stem cell transplant from an unrelated donor, was CMV-positive, and had chronic GVHD only. A subset of T cells may come from the graft donor. Each CDR3 is given with its conserved first and last residue.

CDR3aa: CASTLTGTGFYEQYF
v_gene: TRBV7-2
j_gene: TRBJ2-7

CDR3aa: CASSSGQVYGYTF
v_gene: TRBV5-6
j_gene: TRBJ1-2

CDR3aa: CASSPGLAVQNEFF
v_gene: TRBV18
j_gene: TRBJ2-1

CDR3aa: CASSQDRTGVSYTF
v_gene: TRBV4-3
j_gene: TRBJ1-2

CDR3aa: CASSQGLAGGPGDTQYF
v_gene: TRBV4-3
j_gene: TRBJ2-3

CDR3aa: CASSRQGNQPQHF
v_gene: TRBV19
j_gene: TRBJ1-5

CDR3aa: CASSLRASGRPYEQYF
v_gene: TRBV11-1
j_gene: TRBJ2-7

CDR3aa: CASGGRSTDTQYF
v_gene: TRBV7-6
j_gene: TRBJ2-3

CDR3aa: CASSATSVQETQYF
v_gene: TRBV9
j_gene: TRBJ2-5

CDR3aa: CASSLGGSEQYF
v_gene: TRBV7-9
j_gene: TRBJ2-7

CDR3aa: CASSLYAAASYEQYF
v_gene: TRBV4-1
j_gene: TRBJ2-7

CDR3aa: CAISESQRTRYQETQYF
v_gene: TRBV10-3
j_gene: TRBJ2-5

CDR3aa: CASSPTARANTGELFF
v_gene: TRBV7-7
j_gene: TRBJ2-2

CDR3aa: CASRKGQVSTDTQYF
v_gene: TRBV6-5
j_gene: TRBJ2-3

CDR3aa: CASSLQGSNQPQHF
v_gene: TRBV25-1
j_gene: TRBJ1-5

CDR3aa: CASSRPGAGVADTQYF
v_gene: TRBV13
j_gene: TRBJ2-3

CDR3aa: CASSLDRDTEAFF
v_gene: TRBV5-5
j_gene: TRBJ1-1

CDR3aa: CASSLGGGSGVGRETQYF
v_gene: TRBV7-6
j_gene: TRBJ2-5

CDR3aa: CASSLALAAAIDTQYF
v_gene: TRBV5-6
j_gene: TRBJ2-5

CDR3aa: CASSSRQGRFSGELFF
v_gene: TRBV19
j_gene: TRBJ2-2

CDR3aa: CASSLGGLQETQYF
v_gene: TRBV27
j_gene: TRBJ2-5

CDR3aa: CASSLMVGTQPQHF
v_gene: TRBV27
j_gene: TRBJ1-5

CDR3aa: CASSEANPFAGIYYGYTF
v_gene: TRBV6-1
j_gene: TRBJ1-2

CDR3aa: CASHLTGLNTEAFF
v_gene: TRBV6-1
j_gene: TRBJ1-1

CDR3aa: CASSVGTGMARGYTF
v_gene: TRBV9
j_gene: TRBJ1-2

CDR3aa: CASSLPRTGLGYTF
v_gene: TRBV5-4
j_gene: TRBJ1-2

CDR3aa: CASSQSGQSSYEQYF
v_gene: TRBV4-1
j_gene: TRBJ2-7

CDR3aa: CASSPGRDGILHF
v_gene: TRBV18
j_gene: TRBJ1-5

CDR3aa: CASSERQGDAYGYTF
v_gene: TRBV4-3
j_gene: TRBJ1-2

CDR3aa: CASSAGQVGTDTQYF
v_gene: TRBV9
j_gene: TRBJ2-3

CDR3aa: CASKTGWGSYGYTF
v_gene: TRBV27
j_gene: TRBJ1-2

CDR3aa: CASSLERAGAYEQYF
v_gene: TRBV5-1
j_gene: TRBJ2-7

CDR3aa: CASSQDFKRGNEKLFF
v_gene: TRBV4-2
j_gene: TRBJ1-4